This T cell receptor (beta chain) was profiled in a study of PD-1 blockade in classical Hodgkin lymphoma. Regarding the study as a whole: Patients newly diagnosed and complete responders had comparable baseline diversity.

Brentuximab vedotin exposure varied among the patients, all of whom had relapsed after autologous stem cell transplantation. This clone was recorded once. Its matching antigen is unknown. Clones were sequenced by immunoSEQ multiplex PCR, and TCRdb holds only the in-frame ones, with some missing. The table has about 100,000 clones, more than 85% seen once. Germline CDR1 and CDR2: KGHSH and LQKENI. This CDR3 has 14 amino acids. V dropped 3 bases and J dropped 7; count of bases not matched to a gene: 6. This chain links TRBV18 with TRBJ2-1; 7 nucleotides line up with TRBD2. The TCR sequence derives from a human donor with classical Hodgkin lymphoma. This specimen consisted of peripheral blood mononuclear cells (PBMCs), obtained before the second cycle of nivolumab. This chain's CDR3 is CASSPYGGGNEQFF. The CDR3 bases are TGTGCCAGCTCACCCTACGGGGGAGGGAATGAGCAGTTCTTC. Using reference TRBV18 and TRBJ2-1 for the parts outside the CDR3, the full variable domain is NAGVMQNPRHLVRRRGQEARLRCSPMKGHSHVYWYRQLPEEGLKFMVYLQKENIIDESGMPKERFSAEFPKEGPSILRIQQVVRGDSAAYFCASSPYGGGNEQFFGPGTRLTVL.